This T cell receptor beta chain came from a study of CD8+ T cells in alopecia areata. Overall study context: Those treated were given oral tofacitinib at 5 to 10 mg twice daily.

Treatment reported: oral pan-JAK inhibitor, 5-10 mg twice daily. Study findings and constraints: Scalp clonality and expanded CD8+ clones among the top 100 were significantly decreased by tofacitinib. Whether baseline CD8+ expansion is linked to response remains uncertain, given a single nonresponder. Scalp lesions, especially in alopecia totalis/universalis, had higher clonality than normal scalp.

Of note for this clone: The antigen is unknown.

Sequencing used cDNA as its template, made by extracting RNA and reverse transcribing it. The data were produced by immunoSEQ multiplex PCR, yet TCRdb's version contains in-frame clones alone and is incomplete. The sample holds 200,000 to 250,000 clones, 64% seen once. Here the sequenced sample was CD4+ T cells sorted from blood, taken at week 4, from a patient treated with tofacitinib. This TCR was recovered from a human donor with alopecia areata.

In nucleotides, the CDR3 is TGTGCCAGCAGCTCCAGGGTGGTAAACACTGAAGCTTTCTTT. Translation gives CASSSRVVNTEAFF. The chain employs TRBV7-9 and TRBJ1-1; D may be TRBD1 (5 bases). CDR3 length: 14 residues. V gave up 4 bases and J gave up 2 bases, with 11 bases separating them. The V gene's germline CDR1 is SEHNR and CDR2 FQNEAQ (reference sequence).